This passage covers 17 T cell receptor beta chains from one sample sequenced in a study of T cell changes during pregnancy in multiple sclerosis. Repertoires were generated with immunoSEQ multiplex PCR, while TCRdb's copy carries only in-frame clones and drops some. The table shows tens of thousands of clones, with around 90% occurring only once. Sequenced material: CD4+ T cells from peripheral blood mononuclear cells, taken in the third trimester of pregnancy. The receptors were gathered from a female donor with multiple sclerosis, enrolled in a pregnancy study.

DNA for the CDR3: TGTGCCAGCAGCAAACGCCAGGGTGGCACTGAAGCTTTCTTT. It codes for CASSKRQGGTEAFF. The chain has TRBV11-2 and TRBJ1-1; tentative D call: TRBD1 (5 bases). Germline V lookup: CDR1 SGHAT, CDR2 FQNNGV. Trimming cost V 5 bases and J 4 bases, with 14 bases left between them. The CDR3 totals 14 residues.

V is TRBV7-2 and J is TRBJ2-3; D is perhaps TRBD2 (6 bases). The V gene's germline CDR1 is SGHTA and CDR2 FQGNSA. Trimming took off 3 bases at V and 3 bases at J, with 7 bases between the two ends. This CDR3 contains 13 residues. CDR3 bases: TGTGCCAGCAGCTTCGGGGGAACAGATACGCAGTATTTT. Encoded protein: CASSFGGTDTQYF.

V and J are TRBV10-2 and TRBJ2-1; 8 bases map to TRBD2. V was pared by 4 bases and J by 9 bases, with 5 bases of the junction left unmatched. This CDR3 contains 13 residues. The germline CDR1 and CDR2 sequences are WSHSY and SAAADI. CDR3 nucleotide sequence: TGCGCCAGCAGTGTCGAGACTAGCGCTGAGCAGTTCTTC. It specifies CASSVETSAEQFF.

The chain links TRBV5-4 to TRBJ2-7; D is unclear. V lost 0 bases and J lost 3, with 7 bases in between. The CDR3 is 13 residues long. Germline V gives CDR1 SGHNT, CDR2 YYREEE (reference sequence). CDR3 sequence reads: CASSLDSRYEQYF. For the CDR3, the DNA is TGTGCCAGCAGCTTGGATTCCCGCTACGAGCAGTACTTC.

The CDR3 DNA reads as TGTGCCAGCAACCAATTTAGCGGGGGGGGCAATGAGCAGTTCTTC. Translating gives CASNQFSGGGNEQFF. This chain joins TRBV6-5 and TRBJ2-1, with 11 bases fitting TRBD2. V shed 7 bases, J shed 6 bases, and the junction held 8 bases outside the gene matches. The CDR3 is made up of 15 amino acids. The germline CDR1 and CDR2 sequences are MNHEY and SVGAGI.

The V call is TRBV27, the J call TRBJ2-1, with TRBD2 matching 8 bases. The CDR3 is made up of 16 amino acids. The germline gives CDR1 MNHEY, CDR2 SMNVEV (reference sequence). V lost 7 bases to trimming and J lost 8 bases; unmatched junction nucleotides: 16. The CDR3 DNA reads as TGTGCCAGCACCAGCGCGGGACTAGGGGCGGAGGATGAGCAGTTCTTC. Translation gives CASTSAGLGAEDEQFF.

The gene calls are TRBV5-1 and TRBJ1-1, with 9 bases aligning to TRBD1. The CDR3 covers 15 residues. With 4 bases clipped from V and 4 bases from J, the junction kept 8 bases outside the gene matches. Germline lookup yields CDR1 SGHRS and CDR2 YFSETQ. This CDR3 reads CASSRQQGAVTEAFF. The CDR3, as DNA: TGCGCCAGCAGCAGGCAACAGGGGGCTGTCACTGAAGCTTTCTTT.

CDR3 coding DNA: TGTGCCAGTAGTATCCCAGGGGGCAGCAGCACCGGGGAGCTGTTTTTT. This codes for CASSIPGGSSTGELFF. The rearrangement links TRBV19 to TRBJ2-2; 8 nucleotides agree with TRBD1. The CDR3 has 16 amino acids. Germline-derived CDR1 and CDR2 are LNHDA and SQIVND (reference sequence). V dropped 3 bases and J dropped 4; count of bases not matched to a gene: 7.

This rearrangement joins TRBV6-6 to TRBJ1-5, with D perhaps TRBD1 (6 bases). The germline V and J ends were trimmed by 6 bases and 5 bases, with 20 bases remaining between them. The CDR3 is made up of 16 amino acids. Per germline, CDR1 MNHNY and CDR2 SVGAGI (reference sequence). CDR3 sequence: CASSTLTGKADQPQHF. The CDR3, as DNA: TGTGCCAGCAGCACCCTGACAGGTAAAGCGGATCAGCCCCAGCATTTT.

This chain joins TRBV7-2 and TRBJ2-5; 11 bases align to TRBD1. The V segment lost 4 bases and the J segment 5 bases; nucleotides outside the gene matches: 6. Germline V CDR1 and CDR2: SGHTA, FQGNSA. The CDR3 is 15 amino acids. The CDR3 DNA reads as TGTGCCAGCAGCTGGACAGGGGGCGCAGGGGAGACCCAGTACTTC. Its protein is CASSWTGGAGETQYF.

The chain carries TRBV23-1 and TRBJ1-1; TRBD1 matches 8 bases. Being an ORF, TRBV23-1 has a function that is uncertain. The CDR3 length is 20 residues. J lost 6 bases, V lost 4 bases, and 25 bases had no gene match. The CDR3 sequence is CASSRGQGFVKVARYPEAFF. The CDR3 region has the DNA TGCGCCAGCAGTCGTGGACAGGGATTTGTTAAGGTGGCGAGGTACCCTGAAGCTTTCTTT.

This chain links TRBV9 with TRBJ2-3; D is unresolved. Trimming pared 3 bases from V and 5 bases from J, leaving 10 bases between. CDR1 SGDLS and CDR2 YYNGEE come from the germline V gene. The CDR3 covers 13 residues. The CDR3 region is CASSEYMVDTQYF. The DNA for the CDR3 is TGTGCCAGCAGCGAATACATGGTAGATACGCAGTATTTT.

The gene calls are TRBV7-6 and TRBJ1-2; TRBD1 might be the D (6 bases). Germline CDR1 SGHVS, CDR2 FNYEAQ. V gave up 1 base and J gave up 4 bases, with 16 bases separating them. This CDR3 region has 16 residues. CDR3 amino acids: CASSLEVGQGTYGYTF. CDR3 coding DNA: TGTGCCAGCAGCTTAGAGGTGGGGCAGGGGACCTATGGCTACACCTTC.

The sample holds one count of this clone. V and J are TRBV9 and TRBJ2-3, with 13 bases aligning to TRBD2. Germline V CDR1 and CDR2: SGDLS, YYNGEE. With 3 bases clipped from V and 2 bases from J, the junction kept 6 bases outside the gene matches. The CDR3 has 17 amino acids. DNA of the CDR3: TGTGCCAGCAGCGCCCGACTAGCGGGGGGCCTCACAGATACGCAGTATTTT. Translation gives CASSARLAGGLTDTQYF.

The rearrangement uses TRBV19 and TRBJ2-1, with D perhaps matching TRBD2 (6 bases). V lost 3 bases and J lost 0, with 9 bases in between. Germline-derived CDR1 and CDR2 are LNHDA and SQIVND (reference sequence). The CDR3 is 15 amino acids. CDR3 sequence reads: CASSISEGSYNEQFF. The CDR3 region has the DNA TGTGCCAGTAGTATCTCGGAGGGCTCCTACAATGAGCAGTTCTTC.

This chain uses TRBV7-9 with TRBJ1-4; perhaps TRBD1 as D (5 bases). The length of the CDR3 is 17 residues. Germline CDR1 is SEHNR and CDR2 is FQNEAQ (reference sequence). V was clipped by 5 bases and J by 0 bases, with 16 bases between them. The chain's CDR3 is CASSRQGLQTTNEKLFF. DNA for the CDR3: TGTGCCAGCAGCCGCCAGGGCCTACAAACAACTAATGAAAAACTGTTTTTT.

The chain carries TRBV7-6 and TRBJ1-4; D is ambiguous. The CDR3 is made up of 15 amino acids. Germline CDR1 SGHVS, CDR2 FNYEAQ. The V and J ends lost 1 base and 0 bases respectively, with 6 bases between them. CDR3 DNA sequence: TGTGCCAGCAGCTTAGTCGGTGCAACTAATGAAAAACTGTTTTTT. Translating gives CASSLVGATNEKLFF.